This entry features one T cell receptor beta chain sequence. The target antigen is unknown. The sample is drawn from a study of blood T cells in healthy people across ages. About the research overall: Template switching recovered approximately one barcoded beta molecule for every two T cells. Study-level results: Estimates based on one million T cells were treated as lower bounds. Researchers said unsorted PBMCs prevented a conclusive naive versus antigen-experienced comparison. There were more naive CD4+ cells and higher diversity in long-lived donors than in aged donors.

The CDR3 is made up of 16 amino acids. CDR1 is SGHTA, CDR2 FQGNSA, per germline. Trimming took 5 bases from V and 0 from J; bases not matched to a gene: 7. Next came a second PCR, run for roughly 6 to 11 cycles, which used a sample-barcoded 5' primer along with a J-beta primer mix. A single record per CDR3 protein comes from TCRdb applying MiXCR to the 5' RACE reads. The data show 700,000 or so distinct CDR3 sequences, around 43% seen once. The sequenced material came from blood. The chain couples TRBV7-2 to TRBJ2-3; the match to TRBD1 covers 8 bases. The sequence came from a man older than 75 in good health. CDR3 loop: CASSQQGETSTDTQYF. Written as DNA, the CDR3 is TGTGCCAGCAGCCAACAGGGGGAAACTAGCACAGATACGCAGTATTTT.